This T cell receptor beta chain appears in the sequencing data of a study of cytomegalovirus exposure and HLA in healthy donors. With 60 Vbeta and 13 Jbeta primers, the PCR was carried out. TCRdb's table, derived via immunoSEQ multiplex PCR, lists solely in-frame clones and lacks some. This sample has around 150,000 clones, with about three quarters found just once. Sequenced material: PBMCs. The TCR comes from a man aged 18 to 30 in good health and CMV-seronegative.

CDR3 amino acids: CASSLGAPIDEQFF. The CDR3 DNA sequence: TGTGCCAGCAGCTTAGGGGCACCAATAGATGAGCAGTTCTTC. The V call is TRBV7-6, the J call TRBJ2-1, with D unresolved. Per the germline V gene, CDR1 is SGHVS and CDR2 is FNYEAQ. The CDR3 is made up of 14 amino acids. The germline V and J ends were trimmed by 1 base and 8 bases, with 12 bases remaining between them. Full variable domain (missing parts from reference TRBV7-6 and TRBJ2-1): GAGVSQSPRYKVTKRGQDVALRCDPISGHVSLYWYRQALGQGPEFLTYFNYEAQQDKSGLPNDRFSAERPEGSISTLTIQRTEQRDSAMYRCASSLGAPIDEQFFGPGTRLTVL.